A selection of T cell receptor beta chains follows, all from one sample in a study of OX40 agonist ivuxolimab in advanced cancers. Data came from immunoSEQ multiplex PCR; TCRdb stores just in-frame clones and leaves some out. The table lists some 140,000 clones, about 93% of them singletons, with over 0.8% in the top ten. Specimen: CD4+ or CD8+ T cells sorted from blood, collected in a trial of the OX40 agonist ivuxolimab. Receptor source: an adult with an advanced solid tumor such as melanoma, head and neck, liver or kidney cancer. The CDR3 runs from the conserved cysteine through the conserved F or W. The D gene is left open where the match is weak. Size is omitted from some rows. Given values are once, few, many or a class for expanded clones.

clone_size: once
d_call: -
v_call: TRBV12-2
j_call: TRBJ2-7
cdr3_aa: CASRPGINRAYEQYF
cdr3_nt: TGTGCAAGTCGCCCAGGGATCAATCGGGCCTACGAGCAGTACTTC

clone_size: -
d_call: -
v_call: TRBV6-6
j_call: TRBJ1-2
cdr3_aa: CASSFLNTGIYGYTF
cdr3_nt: TGTGCCAGCAGTTTCCTCAATACAGGGATCTATGGCTACACCTTC

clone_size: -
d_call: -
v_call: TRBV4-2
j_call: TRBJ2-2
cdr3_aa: CASSQEVHGELFF
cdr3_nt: TGTGCCAGCAGCCAAGAAGTGCACGGGGAGCTGTTTTTT

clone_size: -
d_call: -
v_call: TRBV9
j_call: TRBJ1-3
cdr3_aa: CASSVAGNSGNTIYF
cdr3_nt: TGTGCCAGCAGCGTAGCAGGGAACTCTGGAAACACCATATATTTT

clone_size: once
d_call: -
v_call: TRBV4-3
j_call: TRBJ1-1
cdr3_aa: CASSPTDRLNTEAFF
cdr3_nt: TGCGCCAGCAGCCCGACGGACAGACTAAACACTGAAGCTTTCTTT

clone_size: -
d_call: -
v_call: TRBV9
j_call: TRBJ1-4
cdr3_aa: CASSVGHSSNEKLFF
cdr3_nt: TGTGCCAGCAGCGTAGGTCACAGCTCCAATGAAAAACTGTTTTTT

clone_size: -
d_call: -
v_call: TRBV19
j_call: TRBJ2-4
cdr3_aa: CASSIGDIQYF
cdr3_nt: TGTGCCAGTAGTATCGGGGACATTCAGTACTTC

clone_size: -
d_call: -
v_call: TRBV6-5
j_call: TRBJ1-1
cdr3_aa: CASSVRGRLNTEAFF
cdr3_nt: TGTGCCAGCAGTGTTCGGGGCAGATTGAACACTGAAGCTTTCTTT

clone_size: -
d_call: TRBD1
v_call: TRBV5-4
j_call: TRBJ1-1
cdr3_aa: CASSRGQGEASTEAFF
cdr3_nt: TGTGCCAGCAGCCGGGGACAGGGGGAGGCGAGCACTGAAGCTTTCTTT

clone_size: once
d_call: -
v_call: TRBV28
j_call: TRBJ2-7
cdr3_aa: CASSVRYEQYF
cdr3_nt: TGTGCCAGCAGTGTCCGGTACGAGCAGTACTTC

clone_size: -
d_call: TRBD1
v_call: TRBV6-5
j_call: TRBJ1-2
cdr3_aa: CASGPTTGGYGYTF
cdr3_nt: TGTGCCAGCGGACCCACGACAGGGGGATATGGCTACACCTTC

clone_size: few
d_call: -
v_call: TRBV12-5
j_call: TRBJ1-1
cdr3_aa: CASGVLNTEAFF
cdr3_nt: TGTGCTAGTGGCGTGCTGAACACTGAAGCTTTCTTT

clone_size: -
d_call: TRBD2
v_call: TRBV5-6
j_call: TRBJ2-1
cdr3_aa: CASSPAGLVTNEQFF
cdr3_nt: TGTGCCAGCAGCCCCGCGGGACTAGTCACCAATGAGCAGTTCTTC

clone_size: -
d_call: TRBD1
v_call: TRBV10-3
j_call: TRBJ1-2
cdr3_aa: CAISYQGGYGYTF
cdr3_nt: TGTGCCATCAGTTACCAGGGGGGCTATGGCTACACCTTC

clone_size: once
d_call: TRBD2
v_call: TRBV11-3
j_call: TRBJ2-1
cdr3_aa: CASSYQGLAENEQFF
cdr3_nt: TGTGCCAGCAGTTACCAGGGACTAGCGGAAAATGAGCAGTTCTTC

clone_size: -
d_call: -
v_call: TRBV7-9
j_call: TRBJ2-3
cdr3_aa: CASSFRAASTDTQYF
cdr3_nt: TGTGCCAGCAGCTTTCGGGCGGCCAGCACAGATACGCAGTATTTT

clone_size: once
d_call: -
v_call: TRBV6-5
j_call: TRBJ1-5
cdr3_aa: CASSHRGGNQPQHF
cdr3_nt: TGTGCCAGCAGCCATAGGGGGGGCAATCAGCCCCAGCATTTT

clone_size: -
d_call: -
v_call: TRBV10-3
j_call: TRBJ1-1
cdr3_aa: CAISESRAWNTEAFF
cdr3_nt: TGTGCCATCAGTGAGTCCAGGGCTTGGAACACTGAAGCTTTCTTT

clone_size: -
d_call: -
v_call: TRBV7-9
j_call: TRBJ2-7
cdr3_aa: CASSAPGWSYEQYF
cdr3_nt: TGTGCCAGCAGCGCCCCAGGGTGGAGTTACGAGCAGTACTTC

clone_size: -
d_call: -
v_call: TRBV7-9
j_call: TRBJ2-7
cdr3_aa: CASSLEGGQRYEQYF
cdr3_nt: TGTGCCAGCAGCTTAGAGGGGGGACAGAGATACGAGCAGTACTTC

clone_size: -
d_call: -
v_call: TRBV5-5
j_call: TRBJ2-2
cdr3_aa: CASSPRQERWYGELFF
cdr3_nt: TGTGCCAGCAGCCCTAGACAGGAACGTTGGTACGGGGAGCTGTTTTTT

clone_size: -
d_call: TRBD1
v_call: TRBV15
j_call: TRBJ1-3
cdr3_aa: CATSRVRLQGTGNTIYF
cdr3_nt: TGTGCCACCAGCAGAGTCCGATTACAGGGGACTGGAAACACCATATATTTT

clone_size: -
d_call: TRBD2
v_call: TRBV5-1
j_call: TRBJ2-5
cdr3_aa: CASSRGDPGGETQYF
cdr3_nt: TGCGCCAGCAGCCGGGGAGACCCGGGAGGGGAGACCCAGTACTTC

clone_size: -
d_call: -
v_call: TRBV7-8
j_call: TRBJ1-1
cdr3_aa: CASSLGASTEAFF
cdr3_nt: TGTGCCAGCAGCTTAGGTGCCAGCACTGAAGCTTTCTTT

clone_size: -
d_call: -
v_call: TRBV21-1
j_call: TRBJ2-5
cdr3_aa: CASRRGGPQETQYF
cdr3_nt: TGTGCCAGCAGGCGAGGGGGGCCACAAGAGACCCAGTACTTC

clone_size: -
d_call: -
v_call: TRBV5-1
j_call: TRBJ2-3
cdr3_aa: CASSLAGAKGDTQYF
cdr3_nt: TGCGCCAGCAGCTTGGCGGGGGCCAAGGGAGATACGCAGTATTTT

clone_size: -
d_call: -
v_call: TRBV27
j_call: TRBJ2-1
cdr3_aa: CASSPTENEQFF
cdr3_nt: TGTGCCAGCAGCCCCACCGAGAATGAGCAGTTCTTC

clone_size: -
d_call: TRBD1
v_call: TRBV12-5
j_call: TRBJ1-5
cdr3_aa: CASGTGGTSNQPQHF
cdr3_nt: TGTGCTAGTGGGACAGGGGGCACCTCCAATCAGCCCCAGCATTTT

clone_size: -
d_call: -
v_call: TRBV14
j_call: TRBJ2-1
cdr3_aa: CASSQKSYNEQFF
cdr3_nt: TGTGCCAGCAGCCAAAAATCCTACAATGAGCAGTTCTTC

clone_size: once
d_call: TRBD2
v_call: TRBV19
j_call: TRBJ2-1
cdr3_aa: CASSSSGPEQFF
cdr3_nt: TGTGCCAGTAGTTCTAGCGGGCCTGAGCAGTTCTTC

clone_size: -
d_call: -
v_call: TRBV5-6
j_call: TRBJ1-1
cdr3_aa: CASSLPGLGSTEAFF
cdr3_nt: TGTGCCAGCAGCCTCCCAGGGTTGGGGAGCACTGAAGCTTTCTTT

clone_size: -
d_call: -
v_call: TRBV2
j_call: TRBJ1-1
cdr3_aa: CASNRDMNTEAFF
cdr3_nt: TGTGCCAGCAATCGGGACATGAACACTGAAGCTTTCTTT

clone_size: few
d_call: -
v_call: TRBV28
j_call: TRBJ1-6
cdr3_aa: CASSPSGRRSPLHF
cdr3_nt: TGTGCCAGCAGTCCCTCAGGGAGGAGGTCACCCCTCCACTTT

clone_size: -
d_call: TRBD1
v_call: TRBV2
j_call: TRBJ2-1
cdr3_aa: CASSPFGQGYNEQFF
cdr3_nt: TGTGCCAGCAGTCCGTTCGGACAGGGCTACAATGAGCAGTTCTTC

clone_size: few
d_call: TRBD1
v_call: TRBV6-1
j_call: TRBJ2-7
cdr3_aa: CASSEDRAAPSRQYF
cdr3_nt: TGTGCCAGCAGCGAGGACAGGGCAGCCCCCTCCAGGCAGTACTTC

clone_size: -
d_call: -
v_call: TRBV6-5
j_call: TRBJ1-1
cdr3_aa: CASSYNGQNTEAFF
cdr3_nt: TGTGCCAGCAGTTACAACGGACAGAACACTGAAGCTTTCTTT

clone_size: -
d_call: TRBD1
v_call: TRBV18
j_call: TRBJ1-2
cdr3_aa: CASSPADRGNYGYTF
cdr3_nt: TGTGCCAGCTCACCAGCGGACAGGGGTAACTATGGCTACACCTTC

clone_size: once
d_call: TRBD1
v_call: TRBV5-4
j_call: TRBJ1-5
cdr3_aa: CASSLVGQGSGPQHF
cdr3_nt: TGTGCCAGCAGCTTGGTCGGACAGGGAAGTGGGCCCCAGCATTTT

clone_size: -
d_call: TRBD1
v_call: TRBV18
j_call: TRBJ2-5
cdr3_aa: CASSPTRMDRETQYF
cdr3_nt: TGTGCCAGCTCACCTACTCGAATGGACAGGGAGACCCAGTACTTC

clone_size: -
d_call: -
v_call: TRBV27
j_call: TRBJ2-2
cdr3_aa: CASSFLNTGELFF
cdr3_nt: TGTGCCAGCAGTTTTCTGAACACCGGGGAGCTGTTTTTT

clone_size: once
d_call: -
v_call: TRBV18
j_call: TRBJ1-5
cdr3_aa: CASSPGLGGQSNQPQHF
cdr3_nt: TGTGCCAGCTCACCGGGGTTGGGTGGACAGAGCAATCAGCCCCAGCATTTT

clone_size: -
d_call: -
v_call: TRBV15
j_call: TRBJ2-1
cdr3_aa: CATRGLNPYNEQFF
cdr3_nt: TGTGCCACCCGTGGATTAAACCCCTACAATGAGCAGTTCTTC

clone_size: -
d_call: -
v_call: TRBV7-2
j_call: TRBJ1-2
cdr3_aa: CASSSWTDKAALYGYTF
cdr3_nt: TGTGCCAGCAGCTCATGGACAGACAAGGCCGCGCTCTATGGCTACACCTTC

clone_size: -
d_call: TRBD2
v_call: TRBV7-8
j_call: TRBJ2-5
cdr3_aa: CASSLGSGVGGETQYF
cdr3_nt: TGTGCCAGCAGCTTAGGTTCGGGTGTGGGGGGGGAGACCCAGTACTTC

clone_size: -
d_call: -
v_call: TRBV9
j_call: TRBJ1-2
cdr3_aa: CASSGALDGNYGYTF
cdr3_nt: TGTGCCAGCAGCGGGGCCCTAGACGGAAACTATGGCTACACCTTC

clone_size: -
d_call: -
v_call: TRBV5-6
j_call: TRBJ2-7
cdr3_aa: CASSRRSYEQYF
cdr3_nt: TGTGCCAGCAGCCGGAGGAGCTACGAGCAGTACTTC

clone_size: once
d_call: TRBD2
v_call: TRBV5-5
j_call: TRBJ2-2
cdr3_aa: CASSLGLAGGELFF
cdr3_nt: TGTGCCAGCAGCTTGGGTCTAGCGGGCGGGGAGCTGTTTTTT

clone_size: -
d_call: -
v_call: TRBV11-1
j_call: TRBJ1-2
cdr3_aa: CASSPSGWDYGYTF
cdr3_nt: TGTGCCAGCAGCCCGTCGGGCTGGGACTATGGCTACACCTTC

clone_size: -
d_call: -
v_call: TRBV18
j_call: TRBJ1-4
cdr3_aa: CASSPGRGNEKLFF
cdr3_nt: TGTGCCAGCTCACCTGGGAGAGGGAATGAAAAACTGTTTTTT

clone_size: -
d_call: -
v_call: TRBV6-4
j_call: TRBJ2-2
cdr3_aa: CASSHDRNTGELFF
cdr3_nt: TGTGCCAGCAGCCACGACCGGAACACCGGGGAGCTGTTTTTT

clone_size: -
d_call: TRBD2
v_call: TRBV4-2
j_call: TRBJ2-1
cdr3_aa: CASSVAGGPSNEQFF
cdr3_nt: TGTGCCAGCAGCGTAGCGGGAGGGCCGAGCAATGAGCAGTTCTTC

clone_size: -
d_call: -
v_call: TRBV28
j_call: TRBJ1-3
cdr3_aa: CASSLPGTTGNTIYF
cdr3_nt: TGTGCCAGCAGTTTACCAGGGACCACTGGAAACACCATATATTTT

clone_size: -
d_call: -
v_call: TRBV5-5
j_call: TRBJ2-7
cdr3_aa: CASSPGAYEQYF
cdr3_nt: TGTGCCAGCAGCCCCGGAGCCTACGAGCAGTACTTC

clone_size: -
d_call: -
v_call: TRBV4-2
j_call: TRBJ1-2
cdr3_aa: CASSEGWGLKQGYTF
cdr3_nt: TGTGCCAGCAGCGAAGGTTGGGGCCTAAAGCAGGGCTACACCTTC

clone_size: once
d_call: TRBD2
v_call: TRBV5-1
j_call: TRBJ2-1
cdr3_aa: CASSLYAGDEQFF
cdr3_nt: TGCGCCAGCAGCTTGTACGCGGGGGACGAGCAGTTCTTC

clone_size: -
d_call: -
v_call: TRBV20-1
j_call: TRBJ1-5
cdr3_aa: CSASGNQPQHF
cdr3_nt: TGCAGTGCTAGTGGGAATCAGCCCCAGCATTTT

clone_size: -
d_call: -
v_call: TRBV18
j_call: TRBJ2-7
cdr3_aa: CASSRGTRGGYEQYF
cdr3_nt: TGTGCCAGCTCACGTGGGACAAGGGGGGGCTACGAGCAGTACTTC

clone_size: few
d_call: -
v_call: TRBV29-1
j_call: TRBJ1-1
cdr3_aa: CSVGKGRNTEAFF
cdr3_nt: TGCAGCGTTGGAAAGGGGAGGAACACTGAAGCTTTCTTT